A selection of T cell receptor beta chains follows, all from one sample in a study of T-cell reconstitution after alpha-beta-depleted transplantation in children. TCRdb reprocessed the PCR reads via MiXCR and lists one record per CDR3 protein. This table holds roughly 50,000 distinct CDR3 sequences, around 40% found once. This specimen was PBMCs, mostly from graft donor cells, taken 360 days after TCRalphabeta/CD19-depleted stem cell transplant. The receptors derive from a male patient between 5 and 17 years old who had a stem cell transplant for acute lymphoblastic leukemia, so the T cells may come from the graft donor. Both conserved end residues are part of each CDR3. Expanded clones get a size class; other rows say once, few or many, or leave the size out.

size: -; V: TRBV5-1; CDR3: CASSPRWLAGGGNYEQYF
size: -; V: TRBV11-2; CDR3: CASSLRGRFMDTEAFF
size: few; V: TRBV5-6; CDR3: CASSSAGTGLSPLHF
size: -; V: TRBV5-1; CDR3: CASSSGAGNLNEQFF
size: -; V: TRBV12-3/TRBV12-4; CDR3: CASTLPLTDTQYF
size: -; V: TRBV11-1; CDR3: CASSLRTGVGANVLTF
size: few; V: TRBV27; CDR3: CASSLSDYTEAFF
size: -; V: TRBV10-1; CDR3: CASSIGGANTGELFF
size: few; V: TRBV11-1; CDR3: CASSGRTGPVIPIHNEQFF
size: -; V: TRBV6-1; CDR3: CASSTTPGTPNTGELFF
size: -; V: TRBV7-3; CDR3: CASSLEGRVQFF
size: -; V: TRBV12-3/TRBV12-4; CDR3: CASIPDRGATGELFF
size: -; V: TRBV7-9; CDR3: CASSSPTGVNEQFF
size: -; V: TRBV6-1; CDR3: CASRQGQGFYEQYF
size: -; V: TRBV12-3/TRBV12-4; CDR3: CASSLRDRGYEQYF
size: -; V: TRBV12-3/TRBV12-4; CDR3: CASRHRGDLSTDTQYF
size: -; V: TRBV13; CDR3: CASSRRGDTIYF
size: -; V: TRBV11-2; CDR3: CASSSPSPLAGPLEGQYF
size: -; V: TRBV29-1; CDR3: CSVDRGRGNYGYTF
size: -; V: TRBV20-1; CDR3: CSARRRLAGERGGHEQYF
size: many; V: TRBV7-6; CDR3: CASSLGGLVQFF
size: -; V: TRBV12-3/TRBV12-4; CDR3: CASSSTDRWDYGYTF
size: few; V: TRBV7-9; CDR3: CASKQLAGDNEQFF
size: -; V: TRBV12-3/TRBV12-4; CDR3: CASSGDGPGAEAFF
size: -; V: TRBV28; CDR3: CASSLAPSSYNEQFF
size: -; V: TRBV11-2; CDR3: CASSFVTSGNHNEQFF
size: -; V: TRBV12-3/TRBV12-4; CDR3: CASSSGNEQFF
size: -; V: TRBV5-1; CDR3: CASSFLSGVSYNEQFF
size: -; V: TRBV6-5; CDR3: CASSYSRQTLQAQHF
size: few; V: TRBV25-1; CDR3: CASSDTIGPRYEQYF
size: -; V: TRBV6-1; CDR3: CASTWDSSAGELFF
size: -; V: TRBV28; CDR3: CASGPGLPYNEQFF
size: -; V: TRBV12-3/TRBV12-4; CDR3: CASRDGTASYEQYF
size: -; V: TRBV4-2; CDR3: CASSQGGAGHYEQYF
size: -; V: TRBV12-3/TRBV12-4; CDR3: CASTPNVGLGKLFF
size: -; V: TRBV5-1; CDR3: CASSLGTFSYNEQFF
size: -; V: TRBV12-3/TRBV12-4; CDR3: CASSNYQETQYF
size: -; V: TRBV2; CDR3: CAQDRGLMNTEAFF
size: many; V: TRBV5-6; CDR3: CASSLQRNTEAFF
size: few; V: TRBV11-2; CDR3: CASSLGVAGLAVMADTQYF
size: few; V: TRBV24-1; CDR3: CATRARDGATDTQYF
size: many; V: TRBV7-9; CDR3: CASSFSPGLAGSTGELFF
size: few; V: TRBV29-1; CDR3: CSVDSRLEGDTQYF
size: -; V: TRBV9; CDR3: CASSSRRDNYGYTF
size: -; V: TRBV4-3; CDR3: CASSQFLFSDNYGYTF
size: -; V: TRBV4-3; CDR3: CASSQDGGAVNTEAFF
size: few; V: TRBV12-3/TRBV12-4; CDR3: CASSLVNNEQFF
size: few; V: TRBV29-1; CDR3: CSVPTGTLGNEQFF
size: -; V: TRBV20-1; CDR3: CSARVAASPYEQYF
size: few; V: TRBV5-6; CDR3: CASSLGRDSPLHF